The source of this T cell receptor beta chain is a study of T cells expressing NK-cell markers. Study as a whole: Seven sequenced donors out of eight were HCMV-seropositive, one seronegative.

This CDR3 is 14 amino acids long. In germline, CDR1 is SGDLS, CDR2 YYNGEE. UMIs were included in TCR beta cDNA generated by 5'RACE template switching. Reprocessing the 5' RACE reads, TCRdb reports a single entry for every CDR3 protein and omits DNA. The sample is made up of about 550,000 distinct CDR3 sequences, and the top ten hold around 4% of it. What was sequenced was blood T cells: a sorted CD56 or NKG2C T cell subset, CD4+ or CD8+ T cells, or bulk PBMC T cells (not recorded which). The source is a man aged 18-30 years in good health. The rearrangement joins TRBV9 to TRBJ2-2; TCRdb indicates TRBD1, and absent DNA this call remains unverified. Here the CDR3 reads CASSSNRVLGELFF.